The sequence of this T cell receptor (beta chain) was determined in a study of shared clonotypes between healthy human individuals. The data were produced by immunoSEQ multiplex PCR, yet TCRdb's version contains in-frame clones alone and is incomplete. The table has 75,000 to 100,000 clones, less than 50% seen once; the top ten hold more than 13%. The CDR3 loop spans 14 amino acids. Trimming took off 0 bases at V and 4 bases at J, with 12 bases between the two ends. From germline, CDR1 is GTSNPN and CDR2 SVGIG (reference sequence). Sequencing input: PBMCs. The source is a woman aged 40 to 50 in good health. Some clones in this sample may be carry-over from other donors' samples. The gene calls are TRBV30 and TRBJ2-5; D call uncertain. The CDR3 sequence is CAWSVPGGSETQYF. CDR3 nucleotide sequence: TGTGCCTGGAGTGTACCGGGCGGATCAGAGACCCAGTACTTC.